This is a list of T cell receptor beta chains from one sample in a study of shared clonotypes between healthy human individuals. Some clones are missing from TCRdb's copy, which holds only in-frame ones; the method was immunoSEQ multiplex PCR. The sample holds about 980,000 clones, about three quarters seen once. The material sequenced was memory CD4+ T cells sorted from blood. The receptors were gathered from a man between 18 and 35 years old in good health. Each CDR3 is given with its conserved first and last residue.

j_call: TRBJ1-1; v_call: TRBV18; cdr3_aa: CASSPTGLGTEAFF
j_call: TRBJ1-2; v_call: TRBV4-3; cdr3_aa: CASSQDFQGANYGYTF
j_call: TRBJ2-3; v_call: TRBV6-1; cdr3_aa: CASLSGGGADTQYF
j_call: TRBJ2-1; v_call: TRBV11-2; cdr3_aa: CASSQVAGSYNEQFF
j_call: TRBJ2-2; v_call: TRBV29-1; cdr3_aa: CSVTGLAGNTGELFF
j_call: TRBJ2-3; v_call: TRBV27; cdr3_aa: CASSLYPGAGGITDTQYF
j_call: TRBJ1-2; v_call: TRBV2; cdr3_aa: CASDQGTAYGYTF
j_call: TRBJ1-1; v_call: TRBV27; cdr3_aa: CASSFRQGRSVTEAFF
j_call: TRBJ2-6; v_call: TRBV6-5; cdr3_aa: CAIGRFTSGANVLTF
j_call: TRBJ2-1; v_call: TRBV21-1; cdr3_aa: CASSKAPGTKAPNEQFF
j_call: TRBJ2-3; v_call: TRBV7-2; cdr3_aa: CASSPPAGVRDTQYF
j_call: TRBJ2-4; v_call: TRBV28; cdr3_aa: CASSLGGAKNIQYF
j_call: TRBJ2-7; v_call: TRBV6-1; cdr3_aa: CATGQGLEYEQYF
j_call: TRBJ1-2; v_call: TRBV11-2; cdr3_aa: CASSLAVGGGYTF
j_call: TRBJ1-2; v_call: TRBV6-6; cdr3_aa: CASRAREGVNYGYTF
j_call: TRBJ1-4; v_call: TRBV20-1; cdr3_aa: CSASFNEKLFF
j_call: TRBJ1-4; v_call: TRBV18; cdr3_aa: CASSRQQGGNEKLFF
j_call: TRBJ1-1; v_call: TRBV4-3; cdr3_aa: CASSQELGTEAFF
j_call: TRBJ2-3; v_call: TRBV5-4; cdr3_aa: CASSFRDRETDTQYF
j_call: TRBJ2-7; v_call: TRBV29-1; cdr3_aa: CSAGTGGPSYEQYF
j_call: TRBJ2-2; v_call: TRBV5-4; cdr3_aa: CASSFDRAGELFF
j_call: TRBJ2-1; v_call: TRBV7-9; cdr3_aa: CASSAQAIDEQFF
j_call: TRBJ2-5; v_call: TRBV9; cdr3_aa: CASSGAGGFQETQYF
j_call: TRBJ2-5; v_call: TRBV5-4; cdr3_aa: CASSGKGGGHQETQYF
j_call: TRBJ1-1; v_call: TRBV6-5; cdr3_aa: CASRTEMNTEAFF
j_call: TRBJ1-1; v_call: TRBV7-3; cdr3_aa: CASSAAPNTEAFF
j_call: TRBJ2-7; v_call: TRBV19; cdr3_aa: CASSIRLVDHYEQYF
j_call: TRBJ2-2; v_call: TRBV5-1; cdr3_aa: CASSPRTDTGELFF
j_call: TRBJ1-1; v_call: TRBV7-3; cdr3_aa: CASSLTENTEAFF
j_call: TRBJ2-5; v_call: TRBV5-5; cdr3_aa: CASSPGQKETQYF
j_call: TRBJ1-1; v_call: TRBV6-6; cdr3_aa: CASRDGSTEAFF
j_call: TRBJ1-4; v_call: TRBV10-3; cdr3_aa: CAISEAQANEKLFF
j_call: TRBJ1-6; v_call: TRBV7-9; cdr3_aa: CASSLDGSPLHF
j_call: TRBJ2-7; v_call: TRBV18; cdr3_aa: CASSNGGPKGQYF
j_call: TRBJ2-1; v_call: TRBV9; cdr3_aa: CASSVGREGSSYNEQFF
j_call: TRBJ1-1; v_call: TRBV7-9; cdr3_aa: CASSLGTGKRSTEAFF
j_call: TRBJ2-7; v_call: TRBV2; cdr3_aa: CASKNQRASYEQYF
j_call: TRBJ1-1; v_call: TRBV29-1; cdr3_aa: CSVGPSRTEAFF
j_call: TRBJ1-5; v_call: TRBV6-1; cdr3_aa: CASSSDRRQPQHF
j_call: TRBJ1-1; v_call: TRBV27; cdr3_aa: CASSSGERTEAFF
j_call: TRBJ1-3; v_call: TRBV5-1; cdr3_aa: CASSAGTSGNTIYF
j_call: TRBJ1-3; v_call: TRBV5-1; cdr3_aa: CASREGSGATGNTIYF
j_call: TRBJ1-2; v_call: TRBV2; cdr3_aa: CASSEVTNTGYTF
j_call: TRBJ2-1; v_call: TRBV4-1; cdr3_aa: CASSQGTSGGHYNEQFF
j_call: TRBJ1-5; v_call: TRBV28; cdr3_aa: CASSPAGLVQPQHF
j_call: TRBJ2-3; v_call: TRBV5-4; cdr3_aa: CASSSGGRTDTQYF